One T cell receptor (beta chain) is described in this entry. The data originate from a study of blood T cell repertoires in COVID-19. Study details: Whether acute or convalescent, the COVID-19 samples came from the United States, Italy and Spain. Sources were T cells, B-cell-depleted T cells, or PBMCs; the material itself was cDNA or gDNA.

The CDR3 runs 15 residues. V gave up 5 bases and J gave up 4 bases; unmatched junction bases: 8. The germline gives CDR1 MNHEY, CDR2 SVGAGI. In the authors' methods: Estimation of nucleated cell counts relied on the amplification of reference gene primers. The data were produced by immunoSEQ multiplex PCR, yet TCRdb's version contains in-frame clones alone and is incomplete. That table furnishes V, J and clone size, whereas the DNA furnished D and trimming. The repertoire holds fewer than 300,000 clones, with 80% to 85% as singletons. The sequence was collected from a person aged 65 to 85 with COVID-19, enrolled during active disease. The sample comprised peripheral blood. V gene TRBV6-5 combines with J gene TRBJ1-5; TRBD1 matches 7 bases. The CDR3 protein is CASSPYRGGNQPQHF. CDR3 nucleotides: TGTGCCAGCAGTCCTTACAGGGGAGGAAATCAGCCCCAGCATTTT.